This TCR beta chain is drawn from a study of T cell repertoires in cytomegalovirus infection. Germline CDR1 MNHEY, CDR2 SVGEGT. The CDR3 sequence is 11 residues long. MiXCR, run by TCRdb on the reads, gives a single entry per CDR3 protein. The sample carries 680,000 or so distinct CDR3 sequences, around 32% recorded once. This clonotype was seen only once. Its cognate antigen is unknown. Germline is not matched at one junction end, which may reflect a read error. The clonotype was recovered from a human donor in good health (CMV status not recorded). Some clones in this sample may be carry-over from other donors' samples. This chain joins TRBV6-2 or TRBV6-3 and TRBJ2-1; D might be TRBD2 (6 bases). Sequences were derived from cultured PBMCs, sampled from culture after CMV antigen stimulation. The CDR3 loop is CASSHTSNQYF. The CDR3 DNA is TGTGCCAGCAGCCATACTAGCAATCAGTATTTC.